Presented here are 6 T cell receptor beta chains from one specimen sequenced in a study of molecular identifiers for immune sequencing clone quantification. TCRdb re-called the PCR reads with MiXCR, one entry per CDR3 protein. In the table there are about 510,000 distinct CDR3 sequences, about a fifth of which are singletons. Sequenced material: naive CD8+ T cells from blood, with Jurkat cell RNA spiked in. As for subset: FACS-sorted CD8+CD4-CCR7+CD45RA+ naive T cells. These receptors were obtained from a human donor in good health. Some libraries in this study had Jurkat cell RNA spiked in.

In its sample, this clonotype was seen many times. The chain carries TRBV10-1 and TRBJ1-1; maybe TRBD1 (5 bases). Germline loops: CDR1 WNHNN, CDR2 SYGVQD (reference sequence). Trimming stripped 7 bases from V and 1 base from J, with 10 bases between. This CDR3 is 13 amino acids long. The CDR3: CASKGAQNTEAFF. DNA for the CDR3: TGCGCCAGCAAAGGGGCCCAGAACACTGAAGCTTTCTTT.

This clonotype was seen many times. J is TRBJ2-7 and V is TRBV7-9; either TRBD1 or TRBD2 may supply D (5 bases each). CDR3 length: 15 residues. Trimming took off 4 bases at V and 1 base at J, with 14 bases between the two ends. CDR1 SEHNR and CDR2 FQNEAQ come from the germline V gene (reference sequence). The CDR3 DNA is TGTGCCAGCAGCTACGCCGGGGCCTCATCCTACGAGCAGTACTTC. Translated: CASSYAGASSYEQYF.

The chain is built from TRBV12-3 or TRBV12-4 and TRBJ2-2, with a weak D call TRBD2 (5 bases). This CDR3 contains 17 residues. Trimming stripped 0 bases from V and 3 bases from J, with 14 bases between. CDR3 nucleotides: TGTGCCAGCAGTTTAGCAAGCCCTGGGAGTTACACCGGGGAGCTGTTTTTT. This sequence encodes CASSLASPGSYTGELFF.

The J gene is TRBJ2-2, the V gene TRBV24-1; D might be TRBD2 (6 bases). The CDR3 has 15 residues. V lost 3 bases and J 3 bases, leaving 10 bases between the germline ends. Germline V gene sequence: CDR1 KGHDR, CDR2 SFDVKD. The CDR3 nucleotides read TGTGCCACCAGTGATATCGAGCGGGACACCGGGGAGCTGTTTTTT. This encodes CATSDIERDTGELFF.

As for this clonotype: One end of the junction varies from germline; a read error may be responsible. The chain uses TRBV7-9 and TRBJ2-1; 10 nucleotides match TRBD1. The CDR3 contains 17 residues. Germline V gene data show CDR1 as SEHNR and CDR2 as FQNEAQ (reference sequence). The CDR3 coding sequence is TGTGCCAGCAGCACAGGAAGACAGGGGGCGCGATACAATGAGCGGTTCTTC. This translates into CASSTGRQGARYNERFF. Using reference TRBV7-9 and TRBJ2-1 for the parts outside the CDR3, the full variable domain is DTGVSQNPRHKITKRGQNVTFRCDPISEHNRLYWYRQTLGQGPEFLTYFQNEAQLEKSRLLSDRFSAERPKGSFSTLEIQRTEQGDSAMYLCASSTGRQGARYNERFFGPGTRLTVL.

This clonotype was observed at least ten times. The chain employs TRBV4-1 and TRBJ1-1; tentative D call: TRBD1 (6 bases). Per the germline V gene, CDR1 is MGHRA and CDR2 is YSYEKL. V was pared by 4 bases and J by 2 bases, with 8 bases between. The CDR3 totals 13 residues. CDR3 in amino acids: CASSPDSNTEAFF. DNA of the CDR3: TGCGCCAGCAGCCCGGACAGCAACACTGAAGCTTTCTTT.